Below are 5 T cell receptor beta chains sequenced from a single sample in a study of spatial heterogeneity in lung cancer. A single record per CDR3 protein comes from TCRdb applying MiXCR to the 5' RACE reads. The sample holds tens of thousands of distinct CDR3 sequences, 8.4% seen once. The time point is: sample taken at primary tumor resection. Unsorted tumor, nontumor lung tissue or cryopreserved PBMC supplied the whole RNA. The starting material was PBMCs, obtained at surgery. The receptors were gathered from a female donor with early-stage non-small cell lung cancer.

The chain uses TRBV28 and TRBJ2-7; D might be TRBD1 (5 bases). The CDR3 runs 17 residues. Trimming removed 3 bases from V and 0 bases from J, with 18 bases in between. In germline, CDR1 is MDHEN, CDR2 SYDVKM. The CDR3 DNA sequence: TGTGCCAGCAGTTTCCCCCCGTCCTTAGGGGTCTCCTACGAGCAGTACTTC. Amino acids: CASSFPPSLGVSYEQYF.

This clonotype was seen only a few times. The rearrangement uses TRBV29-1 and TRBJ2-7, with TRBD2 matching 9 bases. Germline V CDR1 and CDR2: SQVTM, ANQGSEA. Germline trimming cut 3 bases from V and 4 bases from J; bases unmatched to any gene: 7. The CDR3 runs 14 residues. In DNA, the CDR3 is TGCAGCGTTGATCGCGGGGGGGAAGAATACGAGCAGTACGTC. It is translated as CSVDRGGEEYEQYV.

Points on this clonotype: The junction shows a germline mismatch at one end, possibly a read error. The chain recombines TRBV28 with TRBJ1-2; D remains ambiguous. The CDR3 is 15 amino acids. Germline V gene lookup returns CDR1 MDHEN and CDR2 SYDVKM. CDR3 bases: TGTGCCAGCAGTCCGGGTAGTTTTGGTAGCTATGACTACACCTTC. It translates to CASSPGSFGSYDYTF.

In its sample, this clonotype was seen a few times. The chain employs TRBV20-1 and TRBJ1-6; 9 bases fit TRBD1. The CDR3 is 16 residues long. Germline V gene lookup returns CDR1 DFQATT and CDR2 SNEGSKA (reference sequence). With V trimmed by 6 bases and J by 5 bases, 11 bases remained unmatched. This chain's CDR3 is CSAAAARTGDNSPLHF. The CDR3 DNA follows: TGCAGTGCCGCGGCGGCCCGGACAGGGGATAATTCACCCCTCCACTTT.

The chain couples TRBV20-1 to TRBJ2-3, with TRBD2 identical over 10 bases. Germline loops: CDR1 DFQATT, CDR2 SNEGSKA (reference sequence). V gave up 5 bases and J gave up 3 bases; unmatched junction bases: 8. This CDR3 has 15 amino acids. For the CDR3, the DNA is TGCAGTGCTGGACCCGGGACTAGCGCTACAGATACGCAGTATTTT. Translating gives CSAGPGTSATDTQYF.